The 25 T cell receptor beta chains reported below all come from one sample, sequenced in a study of CXCR3-negative and CXCR3-positive naive CD8 T cells. With UMI labels, 5' RACE was used to prepare the TRB cDNA libraries. TCRdb reprocessed the 5' RACE reads and reports one entry per CDR3 protein, with no DNA. This sample's table has about 26,000 distinct CDR3 sequences. The sample taken for sequencing was naive CXCR3- CD8+ T cells from blood. Noted subset: CD45RO-CCR7+CD27+CD95- naive CD8+ T cells lacking CXCR3 (TNR3-). The receptors were sampled from a human donor in good health. Some clones in this sample may be carry-over from other donors' samples.

V usage is TRBV28 and J usage is TRBJ2-5. This CDR3 is 14 amino acids long. The germline gives CDR1 MDHEN, CDR2 SYDVKM. The chain's CDR3 is CASRDLGSLETQYF. The variable domain in full, completed from reference TRBV28 and TRBJ2-5, reads DVKVTQSSRYLVKRTGEKVFLECVQDMDHENMFWYRQDPGLGLRLIYFSYDVKMKEKGDIPEGYSVSREKKERFSLILESASTNQTSMYLCASRDLGSLETQYFGPGTRLLVL.

The V and J genes are TRBV6-4 and TRBJ1-1; TCRdb lists TRBD1, though no DNA is available to test this call. The CDR3 is 16 residues long. Germline CDR1 and CDR2: MRHNA and SNTAGT. This CDR3 is CASSDSPGQGRVEAFF.

V and J are TRBV28 and TRBJ2-2; TCRdb indicates TRBD1, and absent DNA this call remains unverified. CDR1 and CDR2 (germline): MDHEN, SYDVKM. The CDR3 has 17 amino acids. The CDR3 loop reads CASSFLVRDRVTGELFF.

This chain connects TRBV6-4 to TRBJ2-2; the D call of TRBD2 rests on TCRdb alone, since no DNA is present to check it. There are 14 residues in the CDR3. The germline CDR1 and CDR2 sequences are MRHNA and SNTAGT. CDR3 residues: CASSDSTSPGELFF.

The chain is built from TRBV29-1 and TRBJ1-1; TCRdb calls TRBD1, which cannot be checked without DNA. Germline loops: CDR1 SQVTM, CDR2 ANQGSEA. The CDR3 spans 17 residues. CDR3 residues: CSVEPWTGGAGNTEAFF.

V usage is TRBV7-6 and J usage is TRBJ1-5. The length of the CDR3 is 14 residues. Germline CDR1 reads SGHVS; CDR2 reads FNYEAQ. The CDR3 reads CASSLGPSNQPQHF.

CDR3 in amino acids: CASSQQASSYNEQFF. The rearrangement joins TRBV4-3 to TRBJ2-1. The CDR3 extends over 15 amino acids. Looked up from germline, CDR1 is LGHNA and CDR2 is YSLEER.

This chain connects TRBV4-2 to TRBJ2-1; lacking DNA, the TRBD2 call made by TCRdb goes unchecked. Germline V gene lookup returns CDR1 LGHNA and CDR2 YNFKEQ. The CDR3 sequence is 15 residues long. The chain's CDR3 is CASSLSWREENEQFF.

The chain joins TRBV28 to TRBJ1-5. The CDR3 totals 15 residues. CDR1 is MDHEN, CDR2 SYDVKM, per germline. CDR3 sequence: CASSFVGGSNQPQHF.

The CDR3: CASSQGAQPQHF. The chain has TRBV14 and TRBJ1-5. This CDR3 is built from 12 residues. The germline gives CDR1 SGHDN, CDR2 FVKESK.

The chain joins TRBV29-1 to TRBJ2-1; the D call from TCRdb, TRBD1, cannot be confirmed without DNA. This CDR3 is 16 amino acids long. Germline V gene lookup returns CDR1 SQVTM and CDR2 ANQGSEA. CDR3 protein: CSVRVSGTPYGNEQFF.

The chain joins TRBV20-1 to TRBJ2-5. Germline V CDR1 and CDR2: DFQATT, SNEGSKA (reference sequence). The CDR3 is 14 residues long. CDR3 in amino acids: CSAIFSDYQETQYF.

The genes are TRBV27 and TRBJ1-1; the TRBD1 assignment by TCRdb is unverifiable without DNA. The CDR3 is 13 residues long. Looked up from germline, CDR1 is MNHEY and CDR2 is SMNVEV (reference sequence). CDR3 sequence reads: CASSPGMWTEAFF.

The J gene is TRBJ2-3, the V gene TRBV5-1. The CDR3 is made up of 13 amino acids. Germline V CDR1 and CDR2: SGHRS, YFSETQ. The CDR3 here is CASSVDGTDTQYF.

This sequence joins TRBV15 and TRBJ2-7; TCRdb returns TRBD2, unconfirmable since there is no DNA. This CDR3 region has 13 residues. Germline CDR1 and CDR2: LNHNV and YYDKDF (reference sequence). The CDR3 is CATSRELAGEAYF.

This rearrangement joins TRBV4-3 to TRBJ2-2; TCRdb's D call of TRBD1 is untestable without DNA. The germline gives CDR1 LGHNA, CDR2 YSLEER. This CDR3 is built from 17 residues. The CDR3 reads CASSQGEGESNTGELFF.

The chain has TRBV7-2 and TRBJ2-7; TCRdb picks TRBD1, but there is no DNA to check that call. Germline V gene lookup returns CDR1 SGHTA and CDR2 FQGNSA. This CDR3 spans 15 amino acids. CDR3 region: CASSRLVGGVYEQYF.

V gene TRBV9 combines with J gene TRBJ2-7; TCRdb indicates TRBD2, and absent DNA this call remains unverified. Germline V lookup: CDR1 SGDLS, CDR2 YYNGEE. There are 12 residues in the CDR3. CDR3 residues: CASSLGGDEQYF.

The V call is TRBV11-3, the J call TRBJ1-5; TCRdb names TRBD1, which stays unverified in the absence of DNA. CDR1 SGHNT and CDR2 YENEEA come from the germline V gene. The CDR3 is made up of 16 amino acids. Here the CDR3 reads CASSLVSRGEWQPQHF.

The gene calls are TRBV28 and TRBJ2-1; TCRdb outputs TRBD1, but without DNA this stays unchecked. CDR3 size: 15 residues. Germline CDR1 and CDR2: MDHEN and SYDVKM. The CDR3 sequence: CASTGASSSYNEQFF.

The rearrangement uses TRBV29-1 and TRBJ2-3. CDR1 is SQVTM and CDR2 is ANQGSEA in the germline V gene. The CDR3 is made up of 12 amino acids. Here the CDR3 reads CSVAGFTDTQYF.

In terms of frequency, this clonotype is medium-sized. V usage is TRBV2 and J usage is TRBJ2-2. The CDR3 runs to 13 residues. The germline CDR1 and CDR2 sequences are SNHLY and FYNNEI. CDR3 sequence reads: CASVIATTGELFF.

The chain has TRBV27 and TRBJ1-5; the TRBD1 assignment by TCRdb is unverifiable without DNA. The CDR3 is 15 amino acids. The germline V gene encodes CDR1 MNHEY and CDR2 SMNVEV (reference sequence). CDR3 region: CASSFFPGQNQPQHF.

The gene calls are TRBV4-1 and TRBJ1-3. Per the germline V gene, CDR1 is MGHRA and CDR2 is YSYEKL. CDR3 length equals 15 residues. The CDR3 reads CASSQSGGPGNTIYF.

This clonotype is medium-sized by frequency. The CDR3: CASSLGRGPPIYGYTF. The rearrangement links TRBV7-2 to TRBJ1-2. CDR3 length: 16 residues. CDR1 is SGHTA and CDR2 is FQGNSA in the germline V gene.